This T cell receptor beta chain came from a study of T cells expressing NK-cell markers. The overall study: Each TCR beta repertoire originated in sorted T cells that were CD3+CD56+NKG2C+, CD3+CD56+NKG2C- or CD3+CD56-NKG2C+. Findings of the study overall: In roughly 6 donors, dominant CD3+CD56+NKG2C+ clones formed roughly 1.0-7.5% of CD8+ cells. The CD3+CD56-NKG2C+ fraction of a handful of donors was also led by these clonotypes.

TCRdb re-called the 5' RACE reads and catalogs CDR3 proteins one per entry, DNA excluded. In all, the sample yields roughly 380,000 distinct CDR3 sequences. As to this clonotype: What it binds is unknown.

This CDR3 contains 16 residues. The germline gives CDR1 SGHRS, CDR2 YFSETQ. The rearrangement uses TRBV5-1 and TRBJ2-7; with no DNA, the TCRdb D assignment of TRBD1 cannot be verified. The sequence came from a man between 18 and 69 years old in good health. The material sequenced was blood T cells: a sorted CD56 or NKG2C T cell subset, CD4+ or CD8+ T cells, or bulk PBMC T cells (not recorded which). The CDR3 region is CASSWTAGGSSYEQYF. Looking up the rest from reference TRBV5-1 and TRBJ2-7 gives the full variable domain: KAGVTQTPRYLIKTRGQQVTLSCSPISGHRSVSWYQQTPGQGLQFLFEYFSETQRNKGNFPGRFSGRQFSNSRSEMNVSTLELGDSALYLCASSWTAGGSSYEQYFGPGTRLTVT.